Below, 20 T cell receptor beta chains from the same sample are listed, as sequenced in a study of cytomegalovirus exposure and HLA in healthy donors. A multiplex PCR was run with 60 Vbeta primers and 13 Jbeta primers. TCRdb keeps only in-frame clones here, not all; method: immunoSEQ multiplex PCR. Of about 160,000 clones listed, around four fifths are singletons. Material for sequencing was PBMCs. The receptors shown here come from a girl between 2 and 10 years old in good health and CMV-seropositive.

The chain uses TRBV27 and TRBJ2-7, with D perhaps matching TRBD1 (6 bases). CDR3 length equals 14 residues. Per the germline V gene, CDR1 is MNHEY and CDR2 is SMNVEV (reference sequence). Trimming stripped 6 bases from V and 1 base from J, with 13 bases between. CDR3 bases: TGTGCCAGCAGCGCAGGGGCCATATCCTACGAGCAGTACTTC. Its protein product is CASSAGAISYEQYF.

The gene calls are TRBV5-8 and TRBJ2-3, with 8 positions matching TRBD2. The CDR3 spans 15 residues. Germline assignment: CDR1 SGHTS and CDR2 YDEGEE. V gave up 1 base and J gave up 0 bases; unmatched junction bases: 1. The CDR3, as DNA: TGTGCCAGCAGCTTGACTAGCGGAAGCACAGATACGCAGTATTTT. Protein: CASSLTSGSTDTQYF.

The chain employs TRBV6-4 and TRBJ2-1; tentative D call: TRBD2 (5 bases). Trimming stripped 2 bases from V and 0 bases from J, with 8 bases between. The CDR3 contains 15 residues. CDR1 and CDR2 (germline): MRHNA, SNTAGT. CDR3 coding DNA: TGTGCCAGCAGTGACGGAGGAAGCTCCTACAATGAGCAGTTCTTC. It translates to CASSDGGSSYNEQFF.

The CDR3 is CASSYRGGMEYEQYF. The DNA of the CDR3 is TGTGCCAGCAGTTACAGGGGAGGTATGGAGTACGAGCAGTACTTC. V is TRBV6-5 and J is TRBJ2-7; a weak D match, TRBD2 (6 bases). The CDR3 is 15 residues long. Trimming pared 2 bases from V and 4 bases from J, leaving 15 bases between. Germline-derived CDR1 and CDR2 are MNHEY and SVGAGI.

This chain connects TRBV5-1 to TRBJ2-5, with 11 bases identical to TRBD2. The germline V gene encodes CDR1 SGHRS and CDR2 YFSETQ. V lost 5 bases, J lost 6 bases, and 6 bases stayed unmatched. CDR3 length: 14 amino acids. CDR3 region: CASSLTSGEQTQYF. The CDR3 coding sequence is TGCGCCAGCAGTTTGACTAGCGGGGAGCAGACCCAGTACTTC.

The V and J genes are TRBV14 and TRBJ1-4; D remains unclear. Germline assignment: CDR1 SGHDN and CDR2 FVKESK. V was trimmed by 2 bases and J by 7 bases, leaving 8 bases between them. The CDR3 contains 13 residues. The CDR3 region is CASSQYLSEKLFF. CDR3 in DNA: TGTGCCAGCAGCCAATACTTGAGTGAAAAACTGTTTTTT.

The table lists this clone with a count of one. CDR3 residues: CASSGLADSQETQYF. The CDR3 DNA reads as TGTGCCAGCAGTGGGCTAGCGGACAGCCAAGAGACCCAGTACTTC. V is TRBV2 and J is TRBJ2-5; D may be TRBD2 (7 bases). This CDR3 spans 15 amino acids. Germline assignment: CDR1 SNHLY and CDR2 FYNNEI. V shed 4 bases and J shed 1 base, with 13 bases lying between them.

This clone was counted a few times. The identical CDR3 is also encoded by other nucleotide sequences in the sample. V usage is TRBV20-1 and J usage is TRBJ2-5; D not resolved. Germline CDR1 and CDR2: DFQATT and SNEGSKA (reference sequence). V lost 5 bases and J lost 2, with 3 bases in between. The CDR3 sequence is 10 residues long. CDR3 DNA: TGCAGTGCTTCTCAAGAGACCCAGTACTTC. It yields the protein CSASQETQYF.

The rearrangement uses TRBV28 and TRBJ2-1; weak D call: TRBD2 (5 bases). Germline V lookup: CDR1 MDHEN, CDR2 SYDVKM. V shed 3 bases and J shed 0 bases, with 12 bases lying between them. The CDR3 loop spans 16 amino acids. Here the CDR3 reads CASSLGGSSSYNEQFF. CDR3 DNA: TGTGCCAGCAGTTTGGGCGGGTCGAGCTCCTACAATGAGCAGTTCTTC.

This clone has just a few counts. The chain couples TRBV30 to TRBJ2-1; a possible D gene is TRBD1 (6 bases). CDR1 is GTSNPN, CDR2 SVGIG, per germline (reference sequence). V gave up 1 base and J gave up 6 bases, with 25 bases separating them. This CDR3 is 18 amino acids long. The CDR3 sequence is CAWSAAEGQRPILNEQFF. In DNA, the CDR3 is TGTGCCTGGAGTGCCGCGGAAGGACAGCGCCCAATTCTCAATGAGCAGTTCTTC.

V usage is TRBV11-3 and J usage is TRBJ2-7; 9 bases align to TRBD1. The CDR3 is made up of 17 amino acids. V shed 7 bases and J 6 bases; nucleotides not matched to a gene: 19. Germline V CDR1 and CDR2: SGHNT, YENEEA. DNA of the CDR3: TGTGCCAGCACCAAGCCCCGGAACAGGGGGCTACTCGGCGAGCAGTACTTC. This sequence encodes CASTKPRNRGLLGEQYF. The variable domain in full, with the rest retrieved from reference TRBV11-3 and TRBJ2-7, is EAGVVQSPRYKIIEKKQPVAFWCNPISGHNTLYWYLQNLGQGPELLIRYENEEAVDDSQLPKDRFSAERLKGVDSTLKIQPAELGDSAVYLCASTKPRNRGLLGEQYFGPGTRLTVT.

V is TRBV5-1 and J is TRBJ1-4; tentatively, D is TRBD1 (6 bases). Germline V gene sequence: CDR1 SGHRS, CDR2 YFSETQ. V was cut by 3 bases and J by 8 bases, with 11 bases left in between. This CDR3 is built from 13 residues. The CDR3: CASSWTVSEKLFF. The CDR3 DNA reads TGCGCCAGCAGCTGGACAGTCAGCGAAAAACTGTTTTTT.

The rearrangement links TRBV5-1 to TRBJ1-2; D unclear. The CDR3 extends over 14 amino acids. V was shortened by 0 bases and J by 3 bases, with 9 bases between the two germline ends. Germline V gene sequence: CDR1 SGHRS, CDR2 YFSETQ. CDR3 coding DNA: TGCGCCAGCAGCTTGGACCCGGGAGACTATGGCTACACCTTC. It is translated as CASSLDPGDYGYTF.

The CDR3 is CATTGSHSYNEQFF. Written as DNA, the CDR3 is TGTGCCACCACGGGGTCCCACTCCTACAATGAGCAGTTCTTC. The rearrangement links TRBV30 to TRBJ2-1; D might be TRBD2 (5 bases). The V and J ends lost 8 bases and 0 bases respectively, with 14 bases between them. CDR3 length equals 14 residues. From germline, CDR1 is GTSNPN and CDR2 SVGIG (reference sequence).

The gene calls are TRBV5-5 and TRBJ2-7; D unresolved. The CDR3 runs to 13 residues. CDR1 SGHKS and CDR2 YYEKEE come from the germline V gene (reference sequence). Trimming took off 6 bases at V and 3 bases at J, with 13 bases between the two ends. CDR3 nucleotides: TGTGCCAGCACCCTGCCCACGAGCTACGAGCAGTACTTC. It specifies CASTLPTSYEQYF.

This chain joins TRBV7-9 and TRBJ2-7; 7 nucleotides match TRBD2. Germline-derived CDR1 and CDR2 are SEHNR and FQNEAQ (reference sequence). The CDR3 has 16 amino acids. V was pared by 1 base and J by 2 bases, with 8 bases of the junction left unmatched. The CDR3 coding sequence is TGTGCCAGCAGCTTAGTCTTGGGGGAGGGCACCTACGAGCAGTACTTC. Its translation is CASSLVLGEGTYEQYF. The full variable domain, in which reference TRBV7-9 and TRBJ2-7 provide the parts outside the CDR3, is DTGVSQNPRHKITKRGQNVTFRCDPISEHNRLYWYRQTLGQGPEFLTYFQNEAQLEKSRLLSDRFSAERPKGSFSTLEIQRTEQGDSAMYLCASSLVLGEGTYEQYFGPGTRLTVT.

This clone was counted once. The chain couples TRBV4-2 to TRBJ2-1, with TRBD2 as a possible D gene (6 bases). Germline values: CDR1 LGHNA, CDR2 YNFKEQ. V was cut by 1 base and J by 5 bases, with 18 bases left in between. The CDR3 contains 17 residues. CDR3 sequence reads: CASSQGLRAGTDNEQFF. For the CDR3, the DNA is TGTGCCAGCAGCCAAGGGTTGCGTGCGGGAACTGACAATGAGCAGTTCTTC.

The rearrangement uses TRBV6-5 and TRBJ2-1, with D uncertain. CDR3 length: 16 residues. Trimming removed 0 bases from V and 6 bases from J, with 15 bases in between. Germline-derived CDR1 and CDR2 are MNHEY and SVGAGI. CDR3 loop: CASSYSPMMGSNEQFF. The CDR3 bases are TGTGCCAGCAGTTACTCCCCGATGATGGGCTCCAATGAGCAGTTCTTC.

CDR3 DNA: TGTGCCAGCAGCGGGACTAGCGGGAGGGCCGAGCAGTTCTTC. Its translation is CASSGTSGRAEQFF. The V call is TRBV9, the J call TRBJ2-1; 15 bases fit TRBD2. V was clipped by 3 bases and J by 10 bases; unmatched bases: 2. CDR3 length equals 14 residues. Germline V CDR1 and CDR2: SGDLS, YYNGEE.

The rearrangement uses TRBV29-1 and TRBJ1-5; TRBD1 might be the D (5 bases). The CDR3 length is 13 residues. Trimming removed 1 base at V and 2 bases at J, with 6 bases between. Germline lookup yields CDR1 SQVTM and CDR2 ANQGSEA. This CDR3 is CSVEGGGNQPQHF. The CDR3 nucleotides read TGCAGCGTTGAAGGGGGGGGCAATCAGCCCCAGCATTTT.